The present TCR beta chain was sequenced within a study of blood T cell repertoires in COVID-19. Turning to the study itself: Researchers got acute and convalescent COVID-19 samples from the United States, Italy and Spain. Sources were T cells, B-cell-depleted T cells, or PBMCs; the material itself was cDNA or gDNA.

In the authors' workflow: By means of reference gene primer amplification, nucleated cell counts were estimated. The method was immunoSEQ multiplex PCR; TCRdb's version includes in-frame clones alone and lacks a portion of them. The V and J calls and clone size were taken over from that table, and D and trimming were inferred from the DNA. The repertoire holds fewer than 200,000 clones, with 70% to 90% as singletons. Patients of the Seattle cohort, enrolled during active infection, were followed longitudinally. Deletions cut 0 bases from V and 9 bases from J, with 16 bases between. Germline V gene data show CDR1 as SGHDT and CDR2 as YYEEEE. The CDR3 consists of 16 residues.

The V and J genes are TRBV5-6 and TRBJ1-6; TRBD1 might be the D (5 bases). The sample comprised peripheral blood. This TCR was sampled from a woman aged 60-75 years with COVID-19, enrolled during active disease. The CDR3 is CASSLGLGAISSPLHF. For the CDR3, the DNA is TGTGCCAGCAGCTTGGGATTAGGGGCGATAAGTTCACCCCTCCACTTT.